This T cell receptor beta chain emerged from a study of naive and memory T cell subsets. An equimolar mix of two oligonucleotides served as the beta constant-region primer for TRBC1 and TRBC2. An oligonucleotide with the SP2 primer and a 12-nucleotide UMI was ligated to the cDNA 3' end. TCRdb used MiXCR to reprocess the UMI-ligation and nested PCR reads, holding one entry per CDR3 protein. The sample has under 150,000 distinct CDR3 sequences, about 15% seen once. Germline V gene data show CDR1 as SEHNR and CDR2 as FQNEAQ (reference sequence). This CDR3 region has 13 residues. The ends lost 3 bases at V and 8 bases at J; junction bases unmatched: 4.

The chain is built from TRBV7-9 and TRBJ2-4; 7 bases align to TRBD2. The receptor was derived from a human donor in good health. Source material: naive CD4+ T cells from blood. The CDR3 reads CASSLLAGDIQYF. CDR3 sequence (DNA): TGTGCCAGCAGCTTGTTAGCGGGTGACATTCAGTACTTC. Based on the CDR3 plus reference TRBV7-9 and TRBJ2-4, the full variable domain is DTGVSQNPRHKITKRGQNVTFRCDPISEHNRLYWYRQTLGQGPEFLTYFQNEAQLEKSRLLSDRFSAERPKGSFSTLEIQRTEQGDSAMYLCASSLLAGDIQYFGAGTRLSVL.